A selection of T cell receptor beta chains follows, all from one sample in a study of long-term antiretroviral therapy in people with HIV. Sequencing was performed with immunoSEQ multiplex PCR; in TCRdb, only in-frame clones are kept and a portion is missing. There are tens of thousands of clones in the sample; approximately 88% occur only once, and around 8.9% lies in the top ten. The sample was unsorted PBMCs, taken 1.2 years after starting antiretroviral therapy. Receptors were obtained from a woman between 40 and 55 years old with HIV. Both conserved end residues are part of each CDR3. The D gene is left open where the match is weak. For some rows the clone size is stated as once, few or many, or as a class when expanded; others skip it.

d_call: TRBD2
cdr3_length: 14
clone_size: .
j_call: TRBJ2-7
v_call: TRBV7-2
cdr3_nt: TGTGCCAGCAGCTTGGCGGGAGTCTCCTACGAGCAGTACTTC
cdr3_aa: CASSLAGVSYEQYF

d_call: TRBD2
cdr3_length: 16
clone_size: .
j_call: TRBJ2-5
v_call: TRBV7-2
cdr3_nt: TGTGCCAGCAGCTTAAGGCAACTAGCGGAAAAAGAGACCCAGTACTTC
cdr3_aa: CASSLRQLAEKETQYF

d_call: TRBD2
cdr3_length: 14
clone_size: few
j_call: TRBJ2-7
v_call: TRBV5-1
cdr3_nt: TGCGCCAGCAGCAAGGGACTAGCGGGAGAAGAGCAGTACTTC
cdr3_aa: CASSKGLAGEEQYF

d_call: .
cdr3_length: 14
clone_size: .
j_call: TRBJ2-1
v_call: TRBV7-9
cdr3_nt: TGTGCCAGCAGCTTAGTAACCCCTGGCGATGAGCAGTTCTTC
cdr3_aa: CASSLVTPGDEQFF

d_call: TRBD2
cdr3_length: 15
clone_size: .
j_call: TRBJ2-3
v_call: TRBV5-1
cdr3_nt: TGCGCCAGCAGCTTGGGAGGGCGGGAGGCAGATACGCAGTATTTT
cdr3_aa: CASSLGGREADTQYF

d_call: .
cdr3_length: 16
clone_size: .
j_call: TRBJ1-1
v_call: TRBV27
cdr3_nt: TGTGCCAGCAGTTTGGATTGGAGTTTATCGAACACTGAAGCTTTCTTT
cdr3_aa: CASSLDWSLSNTEAFF

d_call: .
cdr3_length: 15
clone_size: .
j_call: TRBJ2-7
v_call: TRBV5-8
cdr3_nt: TGTGCCAGCAGCTTGGTGGAGGGTATGGGGGCGGAGCAGTACTTC
cdr3_aa: CASSLVEGMGAEQYF

d_call: TRBD1
cdr3_length: 13
clone_size: .
j_call: TRBJ2-2
v_call: TRBV5-1
cdr3_nt: TGCGCCAGCAGCTCCACAGGGGACGGGGAGCTGTTTTTT
cdr3_aa: CASSSTGDGELFF

d_call: .
cdr3_length: 12
clone_size: .
j_call: TRBJ2-1
v_call: TRBV7-6
cdr3_nt: TGTGCCAGCAGCTTTAGCTGGAATGAGCAGTTCTTC
cdr3_aa: CASSFSWNEQFF

d_call: TRBD1
cdr3_length: 15
clone_size: .
j_call: TRBJ2-2
v_call: TRBV4-1
cdr3_nt: TGCGCCAGCAGCCGGGGCGGACAGGGGCCCGGGGAGCTGTTTTTT
cdr3_aa: CASSRGGQGPGELFF

d_call: TRBD1
cdr3_length: 15
clone_size: .
j_call: TRBJ1-5
v_call: TRBV6-5
cdr3_nt: TGTGCCAGCAGCCGCCGGACAGGGTCCAATCAGCCCCAGCATTTT
cdr3_aa: CASSRRTGSNQPQHF

d_call: .
cdr3_length: 16
clone_size: .
j_call: TRBJ1-4
v_call: TRBV5-1
cdr3_nt: TGCGCCAGCAGCGCGGATTGGGGGACCTATAATGAAAAACTGTTTTTT
cdr3_aa: CASSADWGTYNEKLFF

d_call: TRBD1
cdr3_length: 15
clone_size: once
j_call: TRBJ2-7
v_call: TRBV18
cdr3_nt: TGTGCCAGCTCACCCAGTACAGGGGGCATCGACGAGCAGTACTTC
cdr3_aa: CASSPSTGGIDEQYF

d_call: TRBD2
cdr3_length: 14
clone_size: .
j_call: TRBJ2-5
v_call: TRBV2
cdr3_nt: TGCGCCAGCAGTTTGGGACTAGCTAGGGAGACCCAGTACTTC
cdr3_aa: CASSLGLARETQYF

d_call: .
cdr3_length: 11
clone_size: .
j_call: TRBJ1-5
v_call: TRBV6-1
cdr3_nt: TGTGCCAGCAGCGGAAATCAGCCCCAGCATTTT
cdr3_aa: CASSGNQPQHF

d_call: .
cdr3_length: 13
clone_size: .
j_call: TRBJ1-4
v_call: TRBV7-2
cdr3_nt: TGTGCCAGCAGCTTAGTGCCGGGAGAAAAACTGTTTTTT
cdr3_aa: CASSLVPGEKLFF

d_call: TRBD1
cdr3_length: 16
clone_size: .
j_call: TRBJ2-3
v_call: TRBV5-1
cdr3_nt: TGCGCCAGCAGCCGACCGGGACAGACGTCTTGGGATACGCAGTATTTT
cdr3_aa: CASSRPGQTSWDTQYF

d_call: .
cdr3_length: 14
clone_size: .
j_call: TRBJ2-2
v_call: TRBV4-3
cdr3_nt: TGCGCCAGCAGCCTAGGACAGAACACCGGGGAGCTGTTTTTT
cdr3_aa: CASSLGQNTGELFF

d_call: .
cdr3_length: 13
clone_size: .
j_call: TRBJ2-5
v_call: TRBV7-8
cdr3_nt: TGTGCCAGCAGCCCAACAGGGTTGGAGACCCAGTACTTC
cdr3_aa: CASSPTGLETQYF

d_call: .
cdr3_length: 13
clone_size: .
j_call: TRBJ1-5
v_call: TRBV27
cdr3_nt: TGTGCCAGCAGTTTCGGTTCGTGGCAGCCCCAGCATTTT
cdr3_aa: CASSFGSWQPQHF

d_call: .
cdr3_length: 13
clone_size: .
j_call: TRBJ1-3
v_call: TRBV6-1
cdr3_nt: TGTGCCAGCAGCGACCCTACTGGAAACACCATATATTTT
cdr3_aa: CASSDPTGNTIYF

d_call: TRBD1
cdr3_length: 15
clone_size: .
j_call: TRBJ1-1
v_call: TRBV27
cdr3_nt: TGTGCCAGCAGTTTCTCACAGGGGGCGGACACTGAAGCTTTCTTT
cdr3_aa: CASSFSQGADTEAFF

d_call: .
cdr3_length: 15
clone_size: .
j_call: TRBJ1-1
v_call: TRBV6-5
cdr3_nt: TGTGCCAGCAGTTACTCACAGTCGGCGAACACTGAAGCTTTCTTT
cdr3_aa: CASSYSQSANTEAFF

d_call: TRBD1
cdr3_length: 14
clone_size: .
j_call: TRBJ2-3
v_call: TRBV19
cdr3_nt: TGTGCCAGTAGTAACAGGGGGAACACAGATACGCAGTATTTT
cdr3_aa: CASSNRGNTDTQYF

d_call: .
cdr3_length: 15
clone_size: .
j_call: TRBJ1-1
v_call: TRBV7-2
cdr3_nt: TGTGCCAGCAGCCAGGGGCGCACTGGGGTCACTGAAGCTTTCTTT
cdr3_aa: CASSQGRTGVTEAFF

d_call: TRBD1
cdr3_length: 14
clone_size: .
j_call: TRBJ1-1
v_call: TRBV2
cdr3_nt: TGTGCCAGCAGTCTTGACAGGGGGCGAACTGAAGCTTTCTTT
cdr3_aa: CASSLDRGRTEAFF

d_call: .
cdr3_length: 15
clone_size: .
j_call: TRBJ2-1
v_call: TRBV7-2
cdr3_nt: TGTGCCAGCAGCTTCGCTAGCGTTCGCTACAATGAGCAGTTCTTC
cdr3_aa: CASSFASVRYNEQFF

d_call: .
cdr3_length: 13
clone_size: .
j_call: TRBJ1-5
v_call: TRBV18
cdr3_nt: TGTGCCAGCTCACCCCCGGGCGGTCAGCCCCAGCATTTT
cdr3_aa: CASSPPGGQPQHF

d_call: .
cdr3_length: 13
clone_size: few
j_call: TRBJ2-2
v_call: TRBV19
cdr3_nt: TGTGCCAGTAGCAACCCGAACACCGGGGAGCTGTTTTTT
cdr3_aa: CASSNPNTGELFF

d_call: .
cdr3_length: 16
clone_size: few
j_call: TRBJ1-5
v_call: TRBV4-1
cdr3_nt: TGCGCCAGCAGCTATTACGAGGGGATTAGCAATCAGCCCCAGCATTTT
cdr3_aa: CASSYYEGISNQPQHF

d_call: TRBD1
cdr3_length: 15
clone_size: once
j_call: TRBJ1-5
v_call: TRBV28
cdr3_nt: TGTGCCAGCAGTCCGTCGACAGGGGGACATCAGCCCCAGCATTTT
cdr3_aa: CASSPSTGGHQPQHF

d_call: .
cdr3_length: 18
clone_size: .
j_call: TRBJ2-1
v_call: TRBV7-8
cdr3_nt: TGTGCCAGCAGCCTTCCACTCCGCGGGACACATGGATTCAATGAGCAGTTCTTC
cdr3_aa: CASSLPLRGTHGFNEQFF

d_call: .
cdr3_length: 15
clone_size: .
j_call: TRBJ1-2
v_call: TRBV7-9
cdr3_nt: TGTGCCAGCAACATACCGGGACAAACATCTGATGGCTACACCTTC
cdr3_aa: CASNIPGQTSDGYTF

d_call: TRBD1
cdr3_length: 15
clone_size: .
j_call: TRBJ2-7
v_call: TRBV5-6
cdr3_nt: TGTGCCAGCAGCCTGGGACAGGGGCGGGCCTACGAGCAGTACTTC
cdr3_aa: CASSLGQGRAYEQYF

d_call: .
cdr3_length: 16
clone_size: .
j_call: TRBJ1-2
v_call: TRBV2
cdr3_nt: TGTGCCAGCAGTTCACCTACAGGGATGGCTTGGGATGGCTACACCTTC
cdr3_aa: CASSSPTGMAWDGYTF

d_call: TRBD2
cdr3_length: 16
clone_size: few
j_call: TRBJ2-2
v_call: TRBV5-8
cdr3_nt: TGTGCCAGCAGCTTGGGCCGGGAGGGCCTCACCGGGGAGCTGTTTTTT
cdr3_aa: CASSLGREGLTGELFF

d_call: .
cdr3_length: 14
clone_size: .
j_call: TRBJ1-4
v_call: TRBV6-1
cdr3_nt: TGTGCCAGCAGTGAAGCGTCCACTAATGAAAAACTGTTTTTT
cdr3_aa: CASSEASTNEKLFF

d_call: .
cdr3_length: 11
clone_size: .
j_call: TRBJ2-5
v_call: TRBV29-1
cdr3_nt: TGCAGCGTAAGGGAGCAAGAGACCCAGTACTTC
cdr3_aa: CSVREQETQYF

d_call: .
cdr3_length: 15
clone_size: .
j_call: TRBJ2-7
v_call: TRBV5-1
cdr3_nt: TGCGCCAGCAGCTTGGGGTCTACCAGCTCCTACGAGCAGTACTTC
cdr3_aa: CASSLGSTSSYEQYF

d_call: .
cdr3_length: 19
clone_size: .
j_call: TRBJ2-6
v_call: TRBV15
cdr3_nt: TGTGCCACCAGCAGAGAACAGGTACATCGATTCTCTGGGGCCAACGTCCTGACTTTC
cdr3_aa: CATSREQVHRFSGANVLTF

d_call: .
cdr3_length: 14
clone_size: few
j_call: TRBJ1-2
v_call: TRBV6-1
cdr3_nt: TGTGCCAGCTCCATTGGGCAGGGCGGGTATGGCTACACCTTC
cdr3_aa: CASSIGQGGYGYTF

d_call: TRBD2
cdr3_length: 15
clone_size: .
j_call: TRBJ2-1
v_call: TRBV2
cdr3_nt: TGTGCCAGCAGTGAAACCACTAGCGGGAGGTATGAGCAGTTCTTC
cdr3_aa: CASSETTSGRYEQFF

d_call: .
cdr3_length: 14
clone_size: once
j_call: TRBJ1-4
v_call: TRBV7-9
cdr3_nt: TGTGCCAGCAGCTTAGGGGGGGCGCGTGAAAAACTGTTTTTT
cdr3_aa: CASSLGGAREKLFF

d_call: .
cdr3_length: 16
clone_size: .
j_call: TRBJ2-3
v_call: TRBV18
cdr3_nt: TGTGCCAGCTCACCTGGGGCAGGGTCGGTAAGAGATACGCAGTATTTT
cdr3_aa: CASSPGAGSVRDTQYF

d_call: .
cdr3_length: 13
clone_size: .
j_call: TRBJ2-1
v_call: TRBV6-6
cdr3_nt: TGTGCCAGCAGGAGGGACGCTAACAATGAGCAGTTCTTC
cdr3_aa: CASRRDANNEQFF